This TCR beta chain was captured by sequencing in a study of a mutant IDH1 vaccine in newly diagnosed glioma. Produced via immunoSEQ multiplex PCR; TCRdb's table is partial and in-frame only. Among about 20,000 clones listed, roughly four fifths were seen once. With regard to this clone: Antigen specificity is unknown.

Deletions cut 2 bases from V and 5 bases from J, with 9 bases between. Germline V CDR1 and CDR2: GTSNPN, SVGIG (reference sequence). The CDR3 is 12 residues long. This sample's time point: week 23, last vaccination. With topical imiquimod, each dose of the vaccine consisted of 300 ug of mutant IDH1 20-mer peptide. This TCR was recovered from a man aged 30 to 45 with glioma. The chain joins TRBV30 to TRBJ1-1; D may be TRBD1 (6 bases). Sequenced material: PBMCs, taken from a glioma patient whose treatment included an IDH1 peptide vaccine. CDR3 protein: CAWSQGNTEAFF. The CDR3 DNA sequence: TGTGCCTGGAGTCAGGGGAATACTGAAGCTTTCTTT.